The 26 T cell receptor beta chains below come from one sample, sequenced in a study of CD8+ T cells in alopecia areata. Treatment specified: oral pan-JAK inhibitor, 5-10 mg twice daily. RNA was extracted and reverse transcribed into cDNA as the sequencing template. The method was immunoSEQ multiplex PCR; TCRdb's version includes in-frame clones alone and lacks a portion of them. The sample includes 150,000 to 200,000 clones, 58% of them seen just once. The sequenced sample was CD4+ T cells sorted from blood, obtained at approximately week 61, from a patient treated with tofacitinib. All receptors derive from a human donor with alopecia areata.

As for this clone: Other nucleotide sequences from this sample produce the same CDR3. The V call is TRBV30, the J call TRBJ2-7, with 8 bases fitting TRBD1. The ends lost 0 bases at V and 4 bases at J; junction bases unmatched: 5. The V gene's germline CDR1 is GTSNPN and CDR2 SVGIG (reference sequence). The length of the CDR3 is 14 residues. Here the CDR3 reads CAWSVSGGVYEQYF. CDR3 sequence (DNA): TGTGCCTGGAGTGTTTCAGGGGGCGTTTACGAGCAGTACTTC.

This clone was seen a single time. The rearrangement joins TRBV18 to TRBJ2-3; D remains unclear. The better agreement between TRBJ1-5 and the DNA end casts doubt on the J call. Germline CDR1 reads KGHSH; CDR2 reads LQKENI. This CDR3 is 13 amino acids long. The CDR3 loop reads CASSPPMADTQHF. CDR3 DNA: TGTGCCAGCTCACCACCGATGGCAGATACGCAGCATTTT.

This clone was picked up a small number of times. The genes are TRBV30 and TRBJ2-5; TRBD2 matches at 13 bases. Germline CDR1 and CDR2: GTSNPN and SVGIG (reference sequence). The CDR3 runs 16 residues. J lost 5 bases, V lost 0 bases, and 6 bases had no gene match. CDR3 in DNA: TGTGCCTGGAGTGTGGGACTAGCGGGGCTCACGGAGACCCAGTACTTC. This gives the protein CAWSVGLAGLTETQYF.

J is TRBJ1-6 and V is TRBV10-3, with 7 nucleotides matching TRBD1. Germline assignment: CDR1 ENHRY and CDR2 SYGVKD. This CDR3 contains 16 residues. Germline trimming cut 7 bases from V and 6 bases from J; bases unmatched to any gene: 12. CDR3 residues: CAIKHQAGGTNSPLHF. As DNA, the CDR3 is TGTGCCATCAAGCACCAAGCAGGGGGGACTAATTCACCCCTCCACTTT.

The genes are TRBV6-5 and TRBJ2-5; 8 bases are a match to TRBD1. Germline assignment: CDR1 MNHEY and CDR2 SVGAGI. This CDR3 region has 14 residues. The V gene end was trimmed by 7 bases and the J gene end by 5 bases; junction bases not matched to a gene: 9. CDR3 loop: CASTQTGAVETQYF. The CDR3 nucleotides are TGTGCCAGCACCCAGACAGGGGCCGTTGAGACCCAGTACTTC.

This chain uses TRBV11-2 with TRBJ2-5, with 8 nucleotides matching TRBD2. The CDR3 runs 13 residues. The J segment lost 3 bases and the V segment lost 8 bases, leaving 5 bases of the junction unmatched. Germline loops: CDR1 SGHAT, CDR2 FQNNGV. DNA for the CDR3: TGTGCCAGCTCACAAGCGGGGGAAGAGACCCAGTACTTC. Protein: CASSQAGEETQYF.

Only a few counts were recorded for this clone. Compared with germline, one end of the junction differs, possibly owing to a read error. The CDR3 sequence: CSALTGTRKHF. The CDR3 DNA reads as TGCAGCGCTTTGACGGGGACTAGGAAACACTTC. The chain links TRBV29-1 to TRBJ2-7; 8 nucleotides match TRBD2. The CDR3 length is 11 residues. The germline CDR1 and CDR2 sequences are SQVTM and ANQGSEA.

V is TRBV29-1 and J is TRBJ2-7; 9 bases line up with TRBD1. CDR1 is SQVTM, CDR2 ANQGSEA, per germline. After removal of 1 base from V and 0 bases from J, the junction contained 10 bases not matched to a gene. This CDR3 has 17 residues. Written as DNA, the CDR3 is TGCAGCGTTGAAGGCCGGACAGGGGACCTTCACTCCTACGAGCAGTACTTC. Its protein product is CSVEGRTGDLHSYEQYF.

This clone came up a few times. The rearrangement links TRBV15 to TRBJ2-3; 7 nucleotides line up with TRBD2. The germline V gene encodes CDR1 LNHNV and CDR2 YYDKDF (reference sequence). J lost 2 bases, V lost 8 bases, and 4 bases had no gene match. CDR3 length: 13 residues. The CDR3 protein is CATRGVPTDTQYF. In DNA, the CDR3 is TGTGCCACCCGGGGGGTACCCACAGATACGCAGTATTTT.

V usage is TRBV15 and J usage is TRBJ2-5; a possible D gene is TRBD2 (5 bases). Germline V gene sequence: CDR1 LNHNV, CDR2 YYDKDF (reference sequence). The CDR3 contains 16 residues. V was cut by 3 bases and J by 0 bases, with 14 bases left in between. The CDR3 reads CATSSLGVLDQETQYF. The CDR3 region has the DNA TGTGCCACCAGCAGCTTGGGAGTACTAGACCAAGAGACCCAGTACTTC.

The chain links TRBV5-1 to TRBJ1-1; 8 nucleotides match TRBD1. Trimming took 0 bases from V and 5 from J; bases not matched to a gene: 9. Germline V gene data show CDR1 as SGHRS and CDR2 as YFSETQ. The CDR3 sequence is 16 residues long. In DNA form, the CDR3 reads TGCGCCAGCAGCTTGGAAGGTGTCAGGGGGCCTACTGAAGCTTTCTTT. As protein: CASSLEGVRGPTEAFF. Looking up the rest from reference TRBV5-1 and TRBJ1-1 gives the full variable domain: KAGVTQTPRYLIKTRGQQVTLSCSPISGHRSVSWYQQTPGQGLQFLFEYFSETQRNKGNFPGRFSGRQFSNSRSEMNVSTLELGDSALYLCASSLEGVRGPTEAFFGQGTRLTVV.

The rearrangement uses TRBV11-2 and TRBJ2-6; a weak D match, TRBD1 (5 bases). Trimming shortened V by 1 base and J by 4 bases, and 14 bases separated the two germline ends. Germline CDR1 and CDR2: SGHAT and FQNNGV. This CDR3 region has 17 residues. The CDR3 region has the DNA TGTGCCAGCAGCTTAGGTTGGGCAGGGTACGGGGCCAACGTCCTGACTTTC. The encoded protein is CASSLGWAGYGANVLTF.

This chain connects TRBV5-6 to TRBJ2-7; TRBD1 agrees at 8 bases. The J segment lost 3 bases and the V segment lost 1 base, leaving 15 bases of the junction unmatched. Germline lookup yields CDR1 SGHDT and CDR2 YYEEEE. CDR3 length equals 18 residues. The CDR3 here is CASSLSYSPLTGDYEQYF. CDR3 nucleotides: TGTGCCAGCAGCTTGAGTTATTCACCCTTGACAGGGGACTACGAGCAGTACTTC.

The chain links TRBV2 to TRBJ2-7; D is uncertain. This CDR3 spans 14 amino acids. Germline V gene data show CDR1 as SNHLY and CDR2 as FYNNEI. V was clipped by 5 bases and J by 2 bases, with 13 bases between them. CDR3 in amino acids: CASSPGVETYEQYF. CDR3 DNA sequence: TGTGCCAGCAGTCCCGGAGTAGAAACCTACGAGCAGTACTTC.

The rearrangement joins TRBV6-5 to TRBJ1-1; D is perhaps TRBD1 (6 bases). CDR1 is MNHEY and CDR2 is SVGAGI in the germline V gene. V dropped 7 bases and J dropped 1 base, with 13 bases sitting between them. The CDR3 runs to 14 residues. The CDR3 protein is CASKGGGPNTEAFF. The CDR3 DNA follows: TGTGCCAGCAAGGGTGGGGGCCCGAACACTGAAGCTTTCTTT.

The V gene is TRBV29-1, the J gene TRBJ1-2; D uncertain. This CDR3 has 13 amino acids. V lost 5 bases and J 4 bases, leaving 14 bases between the germline ends. Germline values: CDR1 SQVTM, CDR2 ANQGSEA. DNA of the CDR3: TGCAGCGTTTCCCAACAGCAACTCTATGGCTACACCTTC. Protein sequence: CSVSQQQLYGYTF. The variable domain in full, completed from reference TRBV29-1 and TRBJ1-2, reads SAVISQKPSRDICQRGTSLTIQCQVDSQVTMMFWYRQQPGQSLTLIATANQGSEATYESGFVIDKFPISRPNLTFSTLTVSNMSPEDSSIYLCSVSQQQLYGYTFGSGTRLTVV.

V and J are TRBV9 and TRBJ1-2, with TRBD1 as a possible D gene (6 bases). Trimming shortened V by 0 bases and J by 4 bases, and 16 bases separated the two germline ends. Per the germline V gene, CDR1 is SGDLS and CDR2 is YYNGEE. The CDR3 extends over 16 amino acids. The CDR3 sequence is CASSVAGAGEGYGYTF. Written as DNA, the CDR3 is TGTGCCAGCAGCGTAGCAGGGGCAGGGGAGGGCTATGGCTACACCTTC.

DNA for the CDR3: TGTGCCAGCAGTTACTCGCCCGGTGGGGCCAACGTCCTGACTTTC. Protein sequence: CASSYSPGGANVLTF. The chain joins TRBV6-5 to TRBJ2-6, with D unclear. This CDR3 contains 15 residues. Per germline, CDR1 MNHEY and CDR2 SVGAGI. V dropped 0 bases and J dropped 3 bases, with 6 bases sitting between them.

This clone was seen a handful of times. The chain has TRBV15 and TRBJ2-1; 7 bases match TRBD1. CDR1 and CDR2 from the germline V gene are LNHNV and YYDKDF (reference sequence). The J segment lost 5 bases and the V segment lost 0 bases, leaving 4 bases of the junction unmatched. CDR3 length: 15 residues. As DNA, the CDR3 is TGTGCCACCAGCAGAGAGAGGGGGCATGACAATGAGCAGTTCTTC. Its translation is CATSRERGHDNEQFF.

The chain employs TRBV29-1 and TRBJ2-1, with TRBD2 matching over 14 bases. The CDR3 length is 15 residues. Germline-derived CDR1 and CDR2 are SQVTM and ANQGSEA. Germline trimming cut 7 bases from V and 9 bases from J; bases unmatched to any gene: 11. The CDR3 loop is CSAQTTSGGAAEQFF. The CDR3, as DNA: TGCAGCGCACAAACGACTAGCGGGGGGGCCGCTGAGCAGTTCTTC.

The gene calls are TRBV4-1 and TRBJ2-1, with 8 nucleotides matching TRBD2. The length of the CDR3 is 16 residues. The V gene's germline CDR1 is MGHRA and CDR2 YSYEKL. Trimming at V came to 1 base and at J to 4 bases, leaving 6 bases not matched to a gene. Here the CDR3 reads CASSQVGRGEYNEQFF. CDR3 in DNA: TGCGCCAGCAGCCAAGTAGGGCGGGGGGAATACAATGAGCAGTTCTTC.

This clone showed up just a few times. The chain has TRBV10-3 and TRBJ2-2, with TRBD2 identical over 7 bases. Germline-derived CDR1 and CDR2 are ENHRY and SYGVKD. This CDR3 has 16 amino acids. The junction had 8 bases not matched to a gene; V was cut back by 7 bases and J by 0 bases. The CDR3: CAITPGGAANTGELFF. For the CDR3, the DNA is TGTGCCATCACCCCGGGGGGAGCCGCGAACACCGGGGAGCTGTTTTTT.

This clone was counted between two and nine times. The chain is built from TRBV6-6 and TRBJ2-6, with TRBD2 matching over 8 bases. Germline loops: CDR1 MNHNY, CDR2 SVGAGI (reference sequence). The ends lost 4 bases at V and 2 bases at J; junction bases unmatched: 1. This CDR3 spans 15 amino acids. The CDR3 region is CASSSGGPGANVLTF. For the CDR3, the DNA is TGTGCCAGCAGTTCGGGGGGGCCTGGGGCCAACGTCCTGACTTTC.

On this clone: The junction shows a germline mismatch at one end, possibly a read error. The rearrangement uses TRBV7-2 and TRBJ2-3, with 8 bases identical to TRBD2. This CDR3 is built from 17 residues. Germline V CDR1 and CDR2: SGHTA, FQGNSA. Here the CDR3 reads CASSVAGLAGYADTQYF. CDR3 sequence (DNA): TGTGCCAGCAGCGTAGCAGGGTTAGCGGGGTACGCAGATACGCAGTATTTT.

The V and J genes are TRBV14 and TRBJ2-1; TRBD2 aligns across 7 bases. Germline V lookup: CDR1 SGHDN, CDR2 FVKESK. The CDR3 covers 14 residues. V was clipped by 5 bases and J by 4 bases; unmatched bases: 5. DNA for the CDR3: TGTGCCAGCAGCGAAGCGGGGTTATACAATGAGCAGTTCTTC. Translating gives CASSEAGLYNEQFF.

V is TRBV6-5 and J is TRBJ2-3; 7 bases fit TRBD2. The CDR3 contains 15 residues. Trimming took 7 bases from V and 2 from J; bases not matched to a gene: 9. Germline V lookup: CDR1 MNHEY, CDR2 SVGAGI. The CDR3 nucleotides are TGTGCCAGCACCCAAGCGGGGCTGAACACAGATACGCAGTATTTT. Residues: CASTQAGLNTDTQYF.